What follows is one TCR beta chain and its context. Its antigen remains unidentified. As for time point: persistent/refractory GD, antithyroid drugs over 5 years with positive TRAb. PBMC RNA was the source of the TCR library. The germline V gene encodes CDR1 LNHDA and CDR2 SQIVND (reference sequence). Trimming took 6 bases from V and 3 from J; bases not matched to a gene: 7. This CDR3 comprises 14 residues. This entry is derived from a study of regulatory T cells in long-lasting Graves disease. For TCR beta, libraries came from iRepertoire HTBI primers and Arm-PCR of CDR3 regions. From the multiplex PCR reads, TCRdb called clonotypes with MiXCR, one entry per CDR3 protein. The sample consists of a few hundred thousand distinct CDR3 sequences, around a quarter of them appearing once. Study-wide results and limits: The researchers studied only peripheral blood, not thyroid tissue. Favoring TRBV28, TRBJ1-2 and TRBJ2-5 was a feature seen in persistent disease.

The TCR sequence derives from a female donor with Graves disease. Specimen: peripheral blood mononuclear cells (PBMCs), collected when the disease was refractory, from a patient treated with antithyroid drugs. The rearrangement uses TRBV19 and TRBJ2-7, with 8 bases lining up with TRBD2. The CDR3 region has the DNA TGTGCCAGTAGACCGGGAGGGGCGAACTACGAGCAGTACTTC. This translates into CASRPGGANYEQYF.